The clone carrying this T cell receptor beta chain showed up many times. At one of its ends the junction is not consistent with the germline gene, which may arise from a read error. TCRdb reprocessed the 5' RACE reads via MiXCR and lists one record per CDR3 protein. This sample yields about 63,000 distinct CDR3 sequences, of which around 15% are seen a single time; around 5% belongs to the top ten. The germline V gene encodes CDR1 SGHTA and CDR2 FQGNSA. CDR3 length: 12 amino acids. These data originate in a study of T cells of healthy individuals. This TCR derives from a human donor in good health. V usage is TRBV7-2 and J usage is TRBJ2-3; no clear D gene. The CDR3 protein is CASSLGTDTQYF. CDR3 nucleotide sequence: TGTGCCAGCAGTTTAGGCACAGATACGCAGTATTTT.